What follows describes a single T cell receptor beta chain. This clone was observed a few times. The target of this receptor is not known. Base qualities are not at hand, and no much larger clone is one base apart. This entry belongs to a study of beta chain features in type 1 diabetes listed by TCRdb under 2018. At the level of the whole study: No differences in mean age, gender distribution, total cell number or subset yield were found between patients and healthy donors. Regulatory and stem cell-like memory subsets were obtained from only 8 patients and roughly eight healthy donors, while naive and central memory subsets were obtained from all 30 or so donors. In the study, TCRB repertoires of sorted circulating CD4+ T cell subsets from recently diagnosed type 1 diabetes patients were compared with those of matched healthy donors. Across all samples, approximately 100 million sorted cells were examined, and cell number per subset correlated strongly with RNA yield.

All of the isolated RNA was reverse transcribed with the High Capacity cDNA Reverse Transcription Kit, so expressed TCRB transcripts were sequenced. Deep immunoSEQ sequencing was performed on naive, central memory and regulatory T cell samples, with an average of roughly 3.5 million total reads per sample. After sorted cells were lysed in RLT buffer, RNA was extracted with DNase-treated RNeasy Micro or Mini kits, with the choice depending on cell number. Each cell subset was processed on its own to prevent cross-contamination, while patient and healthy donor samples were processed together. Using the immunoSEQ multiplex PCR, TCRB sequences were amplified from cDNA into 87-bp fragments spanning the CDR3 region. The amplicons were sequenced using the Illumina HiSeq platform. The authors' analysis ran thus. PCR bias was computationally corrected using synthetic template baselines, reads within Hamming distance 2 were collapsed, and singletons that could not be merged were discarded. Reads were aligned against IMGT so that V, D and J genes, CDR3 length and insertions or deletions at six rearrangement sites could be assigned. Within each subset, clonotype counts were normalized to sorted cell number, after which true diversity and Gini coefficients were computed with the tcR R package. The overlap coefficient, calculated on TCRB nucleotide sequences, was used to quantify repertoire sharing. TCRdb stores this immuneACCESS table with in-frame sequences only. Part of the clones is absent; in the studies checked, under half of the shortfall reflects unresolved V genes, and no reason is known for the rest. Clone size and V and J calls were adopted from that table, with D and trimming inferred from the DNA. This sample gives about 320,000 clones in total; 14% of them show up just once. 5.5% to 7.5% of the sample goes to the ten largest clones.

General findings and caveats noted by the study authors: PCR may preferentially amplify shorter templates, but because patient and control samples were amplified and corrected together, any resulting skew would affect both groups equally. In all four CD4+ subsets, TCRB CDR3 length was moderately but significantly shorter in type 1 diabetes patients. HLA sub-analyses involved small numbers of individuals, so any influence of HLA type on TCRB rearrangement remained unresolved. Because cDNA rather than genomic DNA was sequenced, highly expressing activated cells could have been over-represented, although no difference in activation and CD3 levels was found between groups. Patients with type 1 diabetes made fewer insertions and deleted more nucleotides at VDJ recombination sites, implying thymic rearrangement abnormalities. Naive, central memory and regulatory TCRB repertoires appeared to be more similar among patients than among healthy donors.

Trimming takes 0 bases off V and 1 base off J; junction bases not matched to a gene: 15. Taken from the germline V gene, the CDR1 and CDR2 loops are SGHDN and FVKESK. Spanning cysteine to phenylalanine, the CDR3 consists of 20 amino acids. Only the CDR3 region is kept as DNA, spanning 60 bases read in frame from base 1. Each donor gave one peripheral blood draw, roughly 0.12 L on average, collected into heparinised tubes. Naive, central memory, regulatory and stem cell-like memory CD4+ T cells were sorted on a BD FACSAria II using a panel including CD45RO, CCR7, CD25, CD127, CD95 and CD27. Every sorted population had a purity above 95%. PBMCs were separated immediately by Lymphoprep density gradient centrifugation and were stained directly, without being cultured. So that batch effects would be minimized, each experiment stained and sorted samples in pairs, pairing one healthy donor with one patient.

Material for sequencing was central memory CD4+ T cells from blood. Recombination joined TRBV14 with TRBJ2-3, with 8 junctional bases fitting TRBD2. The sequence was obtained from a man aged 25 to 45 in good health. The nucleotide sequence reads TGTGCCAGCAGCCAAGAAACGCGTAGCGGGACCCGGAGGGGCACAGATACGCAGTATTTT. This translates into CASSQETRSGTRRGTDTQYF.